These 10 T cell receptor beta chains share one sample of origin, sequenced in a study of T cells in women clearing cervical HPV infection (dated by TCRdb to 2016 to 2018). The library was produced with the immunoSEQ multiplex PCR assay. TCRdb mirrors the immuneACCESS table, restricted to in-frame sequences. Some clones are absent from its copies; in checked studies, under half trace to an unresolved V gene, and the reason for the others is unknown. The sample's table lists a count of more than 30,000 clones. Approximately 20% of the sample goes to the ten largest clones. Sample: blood buffy coat. These receptors were obtained from a woman aged 18 to 75 with a cervical HPV16 infection that either progressed to CIN3+ or cleared (not recorded which).

In regard to this clone: The CDR3 extends 3 residues past the end of the read, so its final part is completed from the germline J gene. The rearrangement links TRBV20-1 to TRBJ2-3, with 9 bases identical to TRBD2. V dropped 4 bases and J dropped 7; count of bases not matched to a gene: 9. Germline CDR1 DFQATT, CDR2 SNEGSKA (reference sequence). The CDR3 contains 14 residues. Incomplete CDR3 DNA: TGCAGTGCTACGCCGGGACTAGCTCTAAATACG. Translating gives CSATPGLALNT. The entire CDR3 sequence reads CSATPGLALNTQYF.

With regard to this clone: The CDR3 extends 3 residues past the end of the read, so its final part is completed from the germline J gene. This chain links TRBV9 with TRBJ2-2; D might be TRBD2 (6 bases). The germline V and J ends were trimmed by 4 bases and 7 bases, with 17 bases remaining between them. Looked up from germline, CDR1 is SGDLS and CDR2 is YYNGEE. The CDR3 spans 15 residues. CDR3 sequence: CASSPLGGGSGELFF. The DNA read from the CDR3 is TGTGCCAGCAGCCCACTCGGGGGTGGTAGCGGGGAG.

Regarding this clone: Read coverage stops 3 residues before the CDR3 terminus; the germline J gene supplies the remainder. This sequence joins TRBV10-3 and TRBJ2-2; TRBD1 agrees at 7 bases. The CDR3 is made up of 13 amino acids. Germline lookup yields CDR1 ENHRY and CDR2 SYGVKD. V shed 7 bases and J 7 bases; nucleotides not matched to a gene: 6. The CDR3 sequence is CAITQQGNGELFF. The CDR3 bases that were read are TGTGCCATCACCCAACAGGGGAACGGGGAG.

In the case of this clone: The CDR3 is cut off 3 residues early in the read; its end comes from the germline J gene. The chain employs TRBV29-1 and TRBJ2-1, with TRBD2 matching 7 bases. J gave up 6 bases and V 4 bases, and 18 bases lay outside the gene matches. CDR1 is SQVTM and CDR2 is ANQGSEA in the germline V gene. This CDR3 contains 17 residues. Incomplete CDR3 DNA: TGCAGCGTTGGAAGTGCCCCAGGACTAGTTTTCGGCAATGAG. It encodes CSVGSAPGLVFGNE. The full CDR3 is CSVGSAPGLVFGNEQFF.

Comment on this clone: The read ends 3 residues early relative to the CDR3; the germline J gene fills the gap. The chain is built from TRBV5-1 and TRBJ2-7, with 10 bases lining up with TRBD1. CDR1 and CDR2 from the germline V gene are SGHRS and YFSETQ. The CDR3 covers 15 residues. V gave up 4 bases and J gave up 3 bases; unmatched junction bases: 7. CDR3 DNA (partial): TGCGCCAGCAGCCGTCGAGGGACAGGGGACTACGAG. Encoded protein: CASSRRGTGDYE. The full CDR3 sequence reads CASSRRGTGDYEQYF.

CDR3 loop: CSIRIGFEPEQFF. The covered CDR3 bases are TGCAGCATCAGGATAGGGTTTGAACCTGAG. The chain links TRBV29-1 to TRBJ2-1; D unresolved. The read ends 3 residues shy of where the CDR3 ends; the end is completed using the germline J gene. Per the germline V gene, CDR1 is SQVTM and CDR2 is ANQGSEA. CDR3 size: 13 residues. V lost 8 bases and J 9 bases, leaving 20 bases between the germline ends.

The CDR3 bases that were read are TGCGCCAGCAGCTTCTGGGGGGTAGGAACCGGGGAG. This sequence encodes CASSFWGVGTGE. The full-length CDR3 reads as CASSFWGVGTGELFF. The chain has TRBV5-1 and TRBJ2-2, with TRBD2 as a possible D gene (6 bases). The read stops 3 residues short of the end of the CDR3; the missing end is completed from the germline J gene. Trimming cost V 2 bases and J 5 bases, with 13 bases left between them. The germline V gene encodes CDR1 SGHRS and CDR2 YFSETQ. The CDR3 is 15 amino acids.

On this clone itself: The sequence runs out 3 residues before the end of the CDR3; the remainder is reconstructed from the germline J gene. The chain links TRBV9 to TRBJ2-1, with 8 bases identical to TRBD2. The V gene end was trimmed by 0 bases and the J gene end by 5 bases; junction bases not matched to a gene: 7. Germline assignment: CDR1 SGDLS and CDR2 YYNGEE. This CDR3 comprises 16 residues. CDR3 bases read: TGTGCCAGCAGCGTAGGGGGAAGCGGGAGAAACAATGAG. The encoded protein is CASSVGGSGRNNE. The complete CDR3 sequence is CASSVGGSGRNNEQFF.

On this clone itself: Sequencing ends 3 residues short of the CDR3 end; the germline J gene provides the rest. This sequence joins TRBV6-1 and TRBJ1-5; D remains unclear. This CDR3 has 14 residues. Germline V gene sequence: CDR1 MNHNS, CDR2 SASEGT. V was pared by 4 bases and J by 5 bases, with 12 bases between. The CDR3: CASSGQQAHQPQHF. CDR3 DNA, as far as it was read: TGTGCCAGCAGTGGACAACAAGCCCATCAGCCC.

Regarding this clone: The read terminates 3 residues ahead of where the CDR3 ends, so the germline J gene completes it. The V call is TRBV30, the J call TRBJ2-5; no clear D. The V end was cut by 2 bases, the J end by 3 bases, with 4 bases between. The CDR3 has 11 residues. The germline V gene has CDR1 GTSNPN and CDR2 SVGIG (reference sequence). CDR3 residues: CAWSPEETQYF. CDR3 DNA, as far as it was read: TGTGCCTGGAGTCCAGAAGAGACC.